This TCR beta chain was identified in a study of T cells in Graves' hyperthyroidism and ophthalmopathy. Study findings and constraints: The blood repertoire included most of the expanded thyroid clonotypes above 0.001.

Graves' hyperthyroidism is called stable when ophthalmopathy does not progress within 18 months. Among the patients, aged 18 to 65, hyperthyroidism was newly diagnosed and had lasted under 2 months. Amplification of TCR beta CDR3 regions was performed using RNA transcripts as template. During a first-round RT-PCR of the TCR CDR3, the HTBI primer set was used. TCRdb itself ran the multiplex PCR reads through MiXCR, one entry per CDR3 protein. Of over 550,000 distinct CDR3 sequences listed, 16% are singletons. This clonotype occurred a few times. Its antigen is unidentified. From germline, CDR1 is MNHEY and CDR2 SVGEGT. This CDR3 has 13 amino acids. The junction had 3 bases not matched to a gene; V was cut back by 7 bases and J by 5 bases.

The TCR originated in a woman younger than 30 with Graves' hyperthyroidism. Material for sequencing was blood. This sequence joins TRBV6-2 or TRBV6-3 and TRBJ1-5; 9 bases are shared with TRBD1. The CDR3 spells CASNGQGHQPQHF. In DNA form, the CDR3 reads TGTGCCAGCAACGGACAGGGGCATCAGCCCCAGCATTTT.